Presented here are 28 T cell receptor beta chains from one specimen sequenced in a study of beta chain features in type 1 diabetes. Study-level findings and limits: Moderate yet significant TCRB CDR3 shortening was seen in Type 1 diabetes patients in all four CD4+ subsets.

Their antigens remain unidentified. The investigators reverse transcribed all of the isolated RNA, so they sequenced expressed TCRB transcripts. Libraries were prepared by immunoSEQ multiplex PCR; TCRdb keeps only in-frame clonotypes and omits some of them. The data contain about 280,000 clones, 15% of them seen just once; the ten biggest clones take up 0.015% to 0.017%. Material: naive CD4+ T cells from blood. These receptors originate from a young man with type 1 diabetes.

A note on this clone: The sample holds other DNA sequences that translate to the same CDR3. The J gene is TRBJ2-7, the V gene TRBV30, with 7 positions matching TRBD2. The CDR3 totals 14 residues. CDR1 and CDR2 from the germline V gene are GTSNPN and SVGIG (reference sequence). J was trimmed by 0 bases and V by 2 bases; bases with no gene match: 4. The CDR3 DNA is TGTGCCTGGAGTCGGACGGGGGGCTCCTACGAGCAGTACTTC. This codes for CAWSRTGGSYEQYF.

The chain recombines TRBV30 with TRBJ1-2, with 7 bases matching TRBD1. CDR1 is GTSNPN, CDR2 SVGIG, per germline (reference sequence). There are 14 residues in the CDR3. V was clipped by 5 bases and J by 8 bases; unmatched bases: 14. The DNA of the CDR3 is TGTGCCTGGCTCCCCAAGGGGGCGGTTAGGGGCTACACCTTC. Residues: CAWLPKGAVRGYTF.

This clone was counted a few times. This chain joins TRBV9 and TRBJ2-6, with D unclear. Germline loops: CDR1 SGDLS, CDR2 YYNGEE. The CDR3 has 15 amino acids. V lost 5 bases, J lost 0 bases, and 9 bases lay in between. In DNA form, the CDR3 reads TGTGCCAGCAGTACCCCGGGCTCTGGGGCCAACGTCCTGACTTTC. This codes for CASSTPGSGANVLTF.

This clone showed up just a few times. The CDR3 loop reads CSVRDSEIYNEQFF. DNA of the CDR3: TGCAGCGTTCGGGACAGCGAAATCTACAATGAGCAGTTCTTC. This chain links TRBV29-1 with TRBJ2-1; the match to TRBD1 covers 7 bases. The CDR3 has 14 residues. Germline values: CDR1 SQVTM, CDR2 ANQGSEA. After removal of 5 bases from V and 3 bases from J, the junction contained 7 bases not matched to a gene.

This clone was counted between two and nine times. The chain couples TRBV28 to TRBJ2-7; no definite D call. The ends were cut back, 1 base at V and 3 bases at J, with 10 bases in the middle. The V gene's germline CDR1 is MDHEN and CDR2 SYDVKM. The CDR3 extends over 14 amino acids. The CDR3 region has the DNA TGTGCCAGCAGTTTATCCGTAACAGACTACGAGCAGTACTTC. Its protein product is CASSLSVTDYEQYF.

This clone was seen a handful of times. This chain joins TRBV18 and TRBJ2-7; possibly TRBD1 for D (5 bases). The germline CDR1 and CDR2 sequences are KGHSH and LQKENI. V was clipped by 1 base and J by 5 bases, with 12 bases between them. CDR3 size: 14 residues. CDR3 sequence reads: CASSPQGAADEQYF. Here the CDR3 DNA reads TGTGCCAGCTCACCACAAGGGGCGGCTGACGAGCAGTACTTC.

This clone was counted a few times. The chain is built from TRBV25-1 and TRBJ2-2; D is perhaps TRBD2 (6 bases). The CDR3 contains 16 residues. CDR1 and CDR2 (germline): MGHDK, SYGVNS. The V and J ends lost 3 bases and 5 bases respectively, with 16 bases between them. The CDR3 sequence: CASSDLRRADTGELFF. The CDR3 DNA reads TGTGCCAGCAGTGACCTTCGGAGGGCCGATACCGGGGAGCTGTTTTTT.

The chain uses TRBV2 and TRBJ2-1; no clear D. CDR3 length: 11 residues. V gave up 7 bases and J gave up 9 bases, with 10 bases separating them. CDR1 and CDR2 (germline): SNHLY, FYNNEI. The DNA for the CDR3 is TGTGCCAGCACCGAGGTCACTGAGCAGTTCTTC. It yields the protein CASTEVTEQFF.

V is TRBV2 and J is TRBJ2-3, with TRBD1 matching over 9 bases. Germline V gives CDR1 SNHLY, CDR2 FYNNEI. The CDR3 has 14 residues. V was clipped by 5 bases and J by 2 bases; unmatched bases: 2. The CDR3 DNA sequence: TGTGCCAGCAGTCGGACAGGGGTCACAGATACGCAGTATTTT. Amino acids: CASSRTGVTDTQYF.

V gene TRBV5-1 combines with J gene TRBJ1-2, with 9 bases matching TRBD1. The germline CDR1 and CDR2 sequences are SGHRS and YFSETQ. Trimming took 4 bases from V and 8 from J; bases not matched to a gene: 12. CDR3 length equals 15 residues. The CDR3 is CASSLVGTGIVGYTF. CDR3 nucleotides: TGCGCCAGCAGCCTTGTGGGGACAGGGATCGTCGGCTACACCTTC.

The J gene is TRBJ1-5, the V gene TRBV28; TRBD1 might be the D (5 bases). Looked up from germline, CDR1 is MDHEN and CDR2 is SYDVKM. This CDR3 is built from 17 residues. The ends were cut back, 3 bases at V and 4 bases at J, with 19 bases in the middle. CDR3 sequence: CASSFPPLQVENQPQHF. The CDR3 DNA follows: TGTGCCAGCAGTTTTCCCCCTCTACAGGTGGAGAATCAGCCCCAGCATTTT.

This clone was seen a few times. This sequence joins TRBV28 and TRBJ2-3; perhaps TRBD2 as D (5 bases). Trimming pared 8 bases from V and 2 bases from J, leaving 11 bases between. This CDR3 has 13 residues. CDR1 and CDR2 (germline): MDHEN, SYDVKM. This CDR3 is CASAPGLTDTQYF. The CDR3 nucleotides read TGTGCCAGCGCTCCCGGACTCACAGATACGCAGTATTTT.

J is TRBJ2-7 and V is TRBV5-1; 7 bases are a match to TRBD1. V shed 4 bases, J shed 3 bases, and the junction held 4 bases outside the gene matches. This CDR3 is 13 amino acids long. Per the germline V gene, CDR1 is SGHRS and CDR2 is YFSETQ. This CDR3 is CASSRGQFYEQYF. The CDR3 DNA follows: TGCGCCAGCAGCCGGGGACAGTTCTACGAGCAGTACTTC.

This clone has only a few counts. The rearrangement links TRBV7-2 to TRBJ1-4, with 7 bases aligning to TRBD1. Germline loops: CDR1 SGHTA, CDR2 FQGNSA. The junction had 10 bases not matched to a gene; V was cut back by 7 bases and J by 2 bases. The CDR3 spans 16 residues. The CDR3 loop is CASTRQGSGTNEKLFF. In DNA form, the CDR3 reads TGTGCCAGCACCCGACAGGGATCTGGTACTAATGAAAAACTGTTTTTT.

The gene calls are TRBV27 and TRBJ2-4; perhaps TRBD2 as D (5 bases). Germline V lookup: CDR1 MNHEY, CDR2 SMNVEV (reference sequence). V lost 5 bases and J 0 bases, leaving 8 bases between the germline ends. The CDR3 consists of 14 residues. This chain's CDR3 is CASSRELAKNIQYF. For the CDR3, the DNA is TGTGCCAGCAGTAGGGAGCTAGCCAAAAACATTCAGTACTTC.

Only a few counts were recorded for this clone. The chain employs TRBV7-9 and TRBJ2-3, with 7 bases that match TRBD2. This CDR3 has 15 amino acids. CDR1 and CDR2 from the germline V gene are SEHNR and FQNEAQ (reference sequence). The J segment lost 4 bases and the V segment lost 5 bases, leaving 9 bases of the junction unmatched. CDR3 bases: TGTGCCAGCAGCCAGACTAGCATTCATGCAGATACGCAGTATTTT. Translated, it gives CASSQTSIHADTQYF.

This clone was seen at least ten times. J is TRBJ2-4 and V is TRBV29-1, with 9 nucleotides matching TRBD1. Germline lookup yields CDR1 SQVTM and CDR2 ANQGSEA. The CDR3 loop spans 13 amino acids. Trimming removed 6 bases from V and 6 bases from J; junction bases left unmatched: 6. This CDR3 reads CSVGQGVGNIQYF. The CDR3 region has the DNA TGCAGCGTGGGACAGGGAGTGGGAAACATTCAGTACTTC.

This clone was seen a handful of times. V and J are TRBV18 and TRBJ2-1, with 8 bases lining up with TRBD1. V gave up 6 bases and J gave up 7 bases; unmatched junction bases: 11. Per germline, CDR1 KGHSH and CDR2 LQKENI. The CDR3 runs to 15 residues. CDR3 sequence (DNA): TGTGCCAGCTCGCAGACGGGACAGGATACGAATGAGCAGTTCTTC. Translated, it gives CASSQTGQDTNEQFF.

The V gene is TRBV7-9, the J gene TRBJ2-2; D may be TRBD1 (5 bases). Trimming took 9 bases from V and 5 from J, leaving 10 bases between them. Germline values: CDR1 SEHNR, CDR2 FQNEAQ (reference sequence). This CDR3 spans 12 amino acids. The CDR3 protein is CASSGPTGELFF. The CDR3 coding sequence is TGTGCCAGTTCAGGGCCGACCGGGGAGCTGTTTTTT.

The rearrangement uses TRBV5-8 and TRBJ2-2; TRBD2 agrees at 7 bases. Germline CDR1 and CDR2: SGHTS and YDEGEE. Trimming removed 2 bases from V and 0 bases from J; junction bases left unmatched: 7. The CDR3 consists of 17 residues. The CDR3 sequence: CASSFYGGLANTGELFF. Here the CDR3 DNA reads TGTGCCAGCAGCTTCTACGGGGGGTTGGCGAACACCGGGGAGCTGTTTTTT.

In DNA, the CDR3 is TGTGCCAGCAGCTTAAAAAACGCGGAGCAGTACTTC. Translated, it gives CASSLKNAEQYF. The chain links TRBV7-2 to TRBJ2-7; D not resolved. The CDR3 spans 12 residues. The V and J ends lost 2 bases and 7 bases respectively, with 9 bases between them. The germline gives CDR1 SGHTA, CDR2 FQGNSA.

The chain employs TRBV7-2 and TRBJ2-3, with D possibly being TRBD1 (5 bases). Deletions cut 1 base from V and 0 bases from J, with 11 bases between. The CDR3 has 16 residues. The V gene's germline CDR1 is SGHTA and CDR2 FQGNSA. Here the CDR3 DNA reads TGTGCCAGCAGCTTAGGACCAGGGATTAGCACAGATACGCAGTATTTT. Its protein product is CASSLGPGISTDTQYF.

Only a few counts were recorded for this clone. The rearrangement links TRBV5-1 to TRBJ2-1, with TRBD2 matching 11 bases. The CDR3 totals 16 residues. The germline V gene has CDR1 SGHRS and CDR2 YFSETQ. V lost 4 bases to trimming and J lost 6 bases; unmatched junction nucleotides: 9. The CDR3 here is CASSPPLAGGGNEQFF. In nucleotides, the CDR3 is TGCGCCAGCAGCCCGCCCCTAGCGGGGGGCGGCAATGAGCAGTTCTTC.

The chain employs TRBV11-2 and TRBJ2-7, with D possibly TRBD1 on 6 matching bases. Germline CDR1 is SGHAT and CDR2 is FQNNGV. Trimming removed 1 base from V and 2 bases from J, with 12 bases in between. This CDR3 region has 15 residues. In nucleotides, the CDR3 is TGTGCCAGCAGCTTAGCCCCCGGGGACACCTACGAGCAGTACTTC. Amino acid sequence: CASSLAPGDTYEQYF.

This chain links TRBV7-7 with TRBJ2-1; 9 bases agree with TRBD2. V trimming: 1 base; J trimming: 3 bases; junction bases outside the gene matches: 1. CDR1 and CDR2 from the germline V gene are SSHAT and FNYEAQ (reference sequence). There are 15 residues in the CDR3. For the CDR3, the DNA is TGTGCCAGCAGCTTAGAACTAGCGGGCTACAATGAGCAGTTCTTC. This encodes CASSLELAGYNEQFF.

This clone was counted only a few times. The chain has TRBV27 and TRBJ1-5; D gene uncertain. Looked up from germline, CDR1 is MNHEY and CDR2 is SMNVEV (reference sequence). The CDR3 covers 14 residues. Trimming took off 3 bases at V and 0 bases at J, with 6 bases between the two ends. CDR3 nucleotide sequence: TGTGCCAGCAGTTTGGGAGTTAGCAATCAGCCCCAGCATTTT. This sequence encodes CASSLGVSNQPQHF.

This clone showed up just a few times. The DNA for the CDR3 is TGTGCCAGCAGCCCCCGGGGACAGTATGGCTACACCTTC. It specifies CASSPRGQYGYTF. The chain carries TRBV6-5 and TRBJ1-2; 7 nucleotides align to TRBD1. CDR1 is MNHEY and CDR2 is SVGAGI in the germline V gene. The trim removed 6 bases at V and 5 bases at J, leaving 6 bases unmatched. The CDR3 runs to 13 residues.

The sample holds a few counts of this clone. The chain joins TRBV5-4 to TRBJ2-6; D possibly corresponds to TRBD2 (5 bases). The CDR3 spans 16 residues. Trimming took 0 bases from V and 4 from J, leaving 11 bases between them. Germline assignment: CDR1 SGHNT and CDR2 YYREEE (reference sequence). The CDR3 region has the DNA TGTGCCAGCAGCTTGGACACTCCGGGAGGGGCCAACGTCCTGACTTTC. This encodes CASSLDTPGGANVLTF. The whole variable domain, filled in from reference TRBV5-4 and TRBJ2-6, reads ETGVTQSPTHLIKTRGQQVTLRCSSQSGHNTVSWYQQALGQGPQFIFQYYREEENGRGNFPPRFSGLQFPNYSSELNVNALELDDSALYLCASSLDTPGGANVLTFGAGSRLTVL.